Reported below is one TCR beta chain. The antigen remains unidentified. The TCR beta CDR3 regions underwent amplification from RNA transcripts. First-round RT-PCR with HTBI primers preceded a second-round multiplex PCR. TCRdb reprocessed the multiplex PCR reads via MiXCR and lists one record per CDR3 protein. The table shows over a million distinct CDR3 sequences, with about 36% occurring only once. Trimming left V 6 bases short and J 5 bases short, with 22 bases between. CDR3 size: 16 residues. Germline CDR1 and CDR2: LNHDA and SQIVND (reference sequence). This entry comes from a study of Graves' ophthalmopathy and Graves' hyperthyroidism. Whole-study results and caveats: The 13-signature model separated ophthalmopathy from stable hyperthyroidism at approximately 89% sensitivity and around 77% specificity. Sensitivity reached nearly 71% and specificity around 76% when the model predicted ophthalmopathy progression.

Sequencing was done on a sample of peripheral blood or thyroid tissue (not recorded which). J is TRBJ1-1 and V is TRBV19, with D possibly TRBD1 on 6 matching bases. This receptor was taken from an adult man with Graves' hyperthyroidism. The CDR3 sequence: CASSGGAGAVGTEAFF. CDR3 nucleotides: TGTGCCAGTAGCGGGGGTGCAGGGGCGGTTGGGACTGAAGCTTTCTTT. The whole variable domain, filled in from reference TRBV19 and TRBJ1-1, reads DGGITQSPKYLFRKEGQNVTLSCEQNLNHDAMYWYRQDPGQGLRLIYYSQIVNDFQKGDIAEGYSVSREKKESFPLTVTSAQKNPTAFYLCASSGGAGAVGTEAFFGQGTRLTVV.